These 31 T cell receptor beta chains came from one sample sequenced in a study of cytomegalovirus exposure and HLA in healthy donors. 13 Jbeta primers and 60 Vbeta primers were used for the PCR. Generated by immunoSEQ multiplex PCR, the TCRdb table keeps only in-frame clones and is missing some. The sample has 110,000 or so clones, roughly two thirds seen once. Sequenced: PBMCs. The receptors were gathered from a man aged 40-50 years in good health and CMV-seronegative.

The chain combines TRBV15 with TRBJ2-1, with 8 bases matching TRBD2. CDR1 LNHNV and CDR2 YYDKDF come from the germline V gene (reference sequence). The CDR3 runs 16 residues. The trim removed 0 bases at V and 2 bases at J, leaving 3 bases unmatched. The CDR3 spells CATSRDAGGPYNEQFF. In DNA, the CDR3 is TGTGCCACCAGCAGAGACGCGGGGGGACCCTACAATGAGCAGTTCTTC.

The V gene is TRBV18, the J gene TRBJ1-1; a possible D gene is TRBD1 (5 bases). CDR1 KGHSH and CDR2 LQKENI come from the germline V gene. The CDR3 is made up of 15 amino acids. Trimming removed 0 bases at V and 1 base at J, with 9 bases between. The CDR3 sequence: CASSPPLTENTEAFF. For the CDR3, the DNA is TGTGCCAGCTCACCACCCTTGACAGAGAACACTGAAGCTTTCTTT.

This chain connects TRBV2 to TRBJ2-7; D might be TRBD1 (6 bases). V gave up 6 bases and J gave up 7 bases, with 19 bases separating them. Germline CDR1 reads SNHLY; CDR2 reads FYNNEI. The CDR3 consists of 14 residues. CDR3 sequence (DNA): TGTGCCAGCAGGCTCAACAGGGCTTCGGGGGAGCAGTACTTC. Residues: CASRLNRASGEQYF.

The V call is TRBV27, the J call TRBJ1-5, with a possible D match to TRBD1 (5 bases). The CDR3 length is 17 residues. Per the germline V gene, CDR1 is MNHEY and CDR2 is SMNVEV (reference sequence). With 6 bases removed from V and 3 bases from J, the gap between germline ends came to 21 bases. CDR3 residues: CASSRGVGEASNQPQHF. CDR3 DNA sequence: TGTGCCAGCAGCCGAGGTGTAGGGGAAGCTTCCAATCAGCCCCAGCATTTT.

The CDR3 reads CASSQGAGGLSYNEQFF. The CDR3 DNA sequence: TGCGCCAGCAGCCAGGGAGCGGGGGGCCTCTCCTACAATGAGCAGTTCTTC. The J gene is TRBJ2-1, the V gene TRBV4-1; 9 bases are a match to TRBD2. CDR3 length: 17 amino acids. After removal of 3 bases from V and 0 bases from J, the junction contained 6 bases not matched to a gene. Germline values: CDR1 MGHRA, CDR2 YSYEKL.

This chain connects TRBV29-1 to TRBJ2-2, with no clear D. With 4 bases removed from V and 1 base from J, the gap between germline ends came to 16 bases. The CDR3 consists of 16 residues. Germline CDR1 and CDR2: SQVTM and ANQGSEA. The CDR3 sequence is CSVVNPGLENTGELFF. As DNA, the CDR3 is TGCAGCGTTGTTAACCCGGGTTTAGAGAACACCGGGGAGCTGTTTTTT.

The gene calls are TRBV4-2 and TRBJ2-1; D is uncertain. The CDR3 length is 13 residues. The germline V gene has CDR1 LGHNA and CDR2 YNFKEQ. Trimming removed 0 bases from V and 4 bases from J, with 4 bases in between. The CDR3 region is CASSQELYNEQFF. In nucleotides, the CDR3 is TGTGCCAGCAGCCAAGAACTTTACAATGAGCAGTTCTTC.

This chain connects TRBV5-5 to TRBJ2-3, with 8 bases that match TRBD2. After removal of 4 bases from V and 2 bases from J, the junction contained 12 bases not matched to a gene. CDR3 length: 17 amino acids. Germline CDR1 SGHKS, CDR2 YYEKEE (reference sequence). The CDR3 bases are TGTGCCAGCAGCCTCTTCCCCTACGGGGGGGCCACAGATACGCAGTATTTT. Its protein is CASSLFPYGGATDTQYF.

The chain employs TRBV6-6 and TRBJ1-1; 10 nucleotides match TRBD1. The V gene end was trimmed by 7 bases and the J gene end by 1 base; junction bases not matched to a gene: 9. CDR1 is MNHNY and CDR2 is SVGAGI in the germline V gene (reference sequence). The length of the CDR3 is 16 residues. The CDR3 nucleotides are TGTGCCAGCACTGCAACGACAGGGGGCCCGAACACTGAAGCTTTCTTT. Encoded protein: CASTATTGGPNTEAFF.

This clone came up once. This CDR3 reads CASRARTQEGTGELFF. The CDR3 nucleotides are TGTGCCAGCAGGGCTCGGACCCAGGAGGGCACCGGGGAGCTGTTTTTT. V is TRBV5-4 and J is TRBJ2-2; tentative D call: TRBD2 (6 bases). CDR3 length: 16 amino acids. From germline, CDR1 is SGHNT and CDR2 YYREEE (reference sequence). V was shortened by 5 bases and J by 4 bases, with 18 bases between the two germline ends.

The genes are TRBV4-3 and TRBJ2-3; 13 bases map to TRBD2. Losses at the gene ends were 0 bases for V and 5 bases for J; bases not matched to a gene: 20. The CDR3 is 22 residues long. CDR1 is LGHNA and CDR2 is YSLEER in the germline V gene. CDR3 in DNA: TGCGCCAGCAGCCAAGAAGACCCTACTAGCGGGGGGGCCTCCGAATACAGAGATACGCAGTATTTT. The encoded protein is CASSQEDPTSGGASEYRDTQYF.

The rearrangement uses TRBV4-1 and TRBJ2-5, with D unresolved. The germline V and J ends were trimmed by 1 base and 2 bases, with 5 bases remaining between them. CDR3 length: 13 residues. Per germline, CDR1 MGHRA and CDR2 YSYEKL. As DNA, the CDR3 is TGCGCCAGCAGCCAAGGGAGACAAGAGACCCAGTACTTC. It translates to CASSQGRQETQYF.

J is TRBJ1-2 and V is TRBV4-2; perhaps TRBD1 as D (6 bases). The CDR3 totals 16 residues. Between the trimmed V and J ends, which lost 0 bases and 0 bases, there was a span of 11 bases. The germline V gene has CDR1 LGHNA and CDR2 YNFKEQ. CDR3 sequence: CASSQEGGGANYGYTF. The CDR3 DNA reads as TGTGCCAGCAGCCAAGAAGGGGGGGGAGCTAACTATGGCTACACCTTC.

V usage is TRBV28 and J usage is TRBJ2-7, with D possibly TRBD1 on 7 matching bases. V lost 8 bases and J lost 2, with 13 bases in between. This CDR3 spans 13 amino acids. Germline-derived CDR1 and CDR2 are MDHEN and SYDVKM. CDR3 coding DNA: TGTGCCAGCGGGGCAGGGGGGACCTACGAGCAGTACTTC. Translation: CASGAGGTYEQYF. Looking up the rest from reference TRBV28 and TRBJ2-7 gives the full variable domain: DVKVTQSSRYLVKRTGEKVFLECVQDMDHENMFWYRQDPGLGLRLIYFSYDVKMKEKGDIPEGYSVSREKKERFSLILESASTNQTSMYLCASGAGGTYEQYFGPGTRLTVT.

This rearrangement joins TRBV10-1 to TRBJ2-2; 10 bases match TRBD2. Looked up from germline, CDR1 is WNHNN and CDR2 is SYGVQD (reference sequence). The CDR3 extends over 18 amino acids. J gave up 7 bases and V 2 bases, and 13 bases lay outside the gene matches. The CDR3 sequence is CASSEKELAGNHCGELFF. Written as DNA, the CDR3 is TGCGCCAGCAGTGAGAAGGAACTAGCGGGGAACCACTGCGGGGAGCTGTTTTTT.

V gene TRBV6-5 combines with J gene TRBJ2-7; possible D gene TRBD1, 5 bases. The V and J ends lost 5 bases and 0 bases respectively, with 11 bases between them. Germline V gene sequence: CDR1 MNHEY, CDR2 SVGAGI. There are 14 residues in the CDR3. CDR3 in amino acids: CASSKGVSSYEQYF. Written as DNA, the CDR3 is TGTGCCAGCAGTAAAGGGGTAAGCTCCTACGAGCAGTACTTC.

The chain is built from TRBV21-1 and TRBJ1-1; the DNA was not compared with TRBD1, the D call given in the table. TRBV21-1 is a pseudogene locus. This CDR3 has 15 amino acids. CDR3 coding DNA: TGTGCCAGCAGCAAAGAAGACAGCTTGAACACTGAAGCTTTCTTT. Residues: CASSKEDSLNTEAFF.

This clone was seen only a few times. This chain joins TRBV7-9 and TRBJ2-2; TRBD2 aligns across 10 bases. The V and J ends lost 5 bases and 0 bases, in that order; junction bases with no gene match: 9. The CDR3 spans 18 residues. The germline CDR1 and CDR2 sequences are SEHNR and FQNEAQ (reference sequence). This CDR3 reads CASSRTSGDLTNTGELFF. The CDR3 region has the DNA TGTGCCAGCAGCAGAACTAGCGGGGATTTAACGAACACCGGGGAGCTGTTTTTT.

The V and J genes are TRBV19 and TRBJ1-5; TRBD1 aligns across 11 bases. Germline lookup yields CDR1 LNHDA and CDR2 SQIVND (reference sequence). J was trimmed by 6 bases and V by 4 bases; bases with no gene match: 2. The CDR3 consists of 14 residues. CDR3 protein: CASSTGTGGQPQHF. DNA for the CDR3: TGTGCCAGTAGTACCGGGACAGGGGGTCAGCCCCAGCATTTT.

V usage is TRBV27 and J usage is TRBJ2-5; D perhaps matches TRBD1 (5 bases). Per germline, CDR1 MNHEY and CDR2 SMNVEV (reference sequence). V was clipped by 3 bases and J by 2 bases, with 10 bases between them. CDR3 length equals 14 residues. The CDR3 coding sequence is TGTGCCAGCAGTTTTAGTTACAGGCAAGAGACCCAGTACTTC. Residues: CASSFSYRQETQYF.

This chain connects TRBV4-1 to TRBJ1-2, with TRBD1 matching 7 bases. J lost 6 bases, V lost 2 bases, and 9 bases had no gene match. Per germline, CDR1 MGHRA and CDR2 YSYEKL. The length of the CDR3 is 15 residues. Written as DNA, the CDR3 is TGCGCCAGCAGCCAACAGACAGGGTCGAGTAATGGCTACACCTTC. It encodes CASSQQTGSSNGYTF.

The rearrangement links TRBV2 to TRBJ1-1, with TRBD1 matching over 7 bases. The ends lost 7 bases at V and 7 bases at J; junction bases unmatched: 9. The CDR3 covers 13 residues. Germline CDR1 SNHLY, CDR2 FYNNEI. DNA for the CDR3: TGTGCCAGCAACGGAATACAGGGGCATGAAGCTTTCTTT. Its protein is CASNGIQGHEAFF.

The CDR3 DNA reads TGTGCCTGGAGTACTAGCGGAGGCTCCTACGAGCAGTACTTC. This encodes CAWSTSGGSYEQYF. The chain links TRBV30 to TRBJ2-7; TRBD2 matches at 8 bases. The germline gives CDR1 GTSNPN, CDR2 SVGIG (reference sequence). Trimming removed 2 bases from V and 0 bases from J; junction bases left unmatched: 3. CDR3 length: 14 residues.

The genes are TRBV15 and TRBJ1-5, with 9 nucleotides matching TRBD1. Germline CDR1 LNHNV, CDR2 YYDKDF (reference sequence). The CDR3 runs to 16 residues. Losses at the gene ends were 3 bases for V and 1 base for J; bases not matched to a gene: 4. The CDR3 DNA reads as TGTGCCACCAGCAGGCGGACAGGGGCGAGCAATCAGCCCCAGCATTTT. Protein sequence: CATSRRTGASNQPQHF.

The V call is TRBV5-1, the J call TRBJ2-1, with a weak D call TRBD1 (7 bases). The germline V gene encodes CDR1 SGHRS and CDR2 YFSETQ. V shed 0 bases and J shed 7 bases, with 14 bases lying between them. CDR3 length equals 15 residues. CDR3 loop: CASSLAGGGTNEQFF. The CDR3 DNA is TGCGCCAGCAGCTTGGCTGGAGGGGGCACAAATGAGCAGTTCTTC.

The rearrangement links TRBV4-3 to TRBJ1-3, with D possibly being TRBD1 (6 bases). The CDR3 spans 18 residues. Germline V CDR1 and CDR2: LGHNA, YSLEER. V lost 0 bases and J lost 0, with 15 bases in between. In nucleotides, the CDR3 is TGCGCCAGCAGCCAAGATATGACAGGCGGAATCTCTGGAAACACCATATATTTT. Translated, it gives CASSQDMTGGISGNTIYF.

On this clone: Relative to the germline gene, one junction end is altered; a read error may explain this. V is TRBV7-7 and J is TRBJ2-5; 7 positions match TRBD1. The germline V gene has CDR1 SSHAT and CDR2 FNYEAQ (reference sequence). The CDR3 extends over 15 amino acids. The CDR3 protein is CASSLGQGVKETQYF. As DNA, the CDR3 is TGTGCTAGCAGCTTAGGCCAGGGGGTGAAAGAGACCCAGTACTTC.

The CDR3 DNA sequence: TGCGCCAGCAGCCAAGATCTGGACAGGGAAGTTAACACTGAAGCTTTCTTT. Protein sequence: CASSQDLDREVNTEAFF. This rearrangement joins TRBV4-3 to TRBJ1-1; TRBD1 aligns across 8 bases. Germline values: CDR1 LGHNA, CDR2 YSLEER. The CDR3 sequence is 17 residues long. V dropped 0 bases and J dropped 2; count of bases not matched to a gene: 8.

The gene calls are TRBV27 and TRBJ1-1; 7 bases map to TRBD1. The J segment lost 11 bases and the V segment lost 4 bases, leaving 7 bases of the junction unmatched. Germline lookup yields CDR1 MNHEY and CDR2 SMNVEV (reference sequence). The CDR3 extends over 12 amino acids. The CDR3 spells CASSSADRVAFF. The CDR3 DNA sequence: TGTGCCAGCAGTTCGGCCGACAGGGTGGCTTTCTTT.

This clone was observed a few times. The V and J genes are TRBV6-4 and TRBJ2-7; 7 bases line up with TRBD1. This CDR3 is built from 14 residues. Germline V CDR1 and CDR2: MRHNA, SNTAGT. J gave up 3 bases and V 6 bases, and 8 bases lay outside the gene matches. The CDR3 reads CASRRQGHVYEQYF. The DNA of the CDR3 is TGTGCCAGCAGAAGACAGGGACACGTCTACGAGCAGTACTTC.

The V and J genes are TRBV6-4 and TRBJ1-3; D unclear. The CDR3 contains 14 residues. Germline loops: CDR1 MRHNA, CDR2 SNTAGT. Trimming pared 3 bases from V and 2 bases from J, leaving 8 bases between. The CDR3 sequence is CASSDASTGNTIYF. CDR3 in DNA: TGTGCCAGCAGTGATGCGTCAACTGGAAACACCATATATTTT.